Sequencing of this T cell receptor beta chain was carried out in a study of blood T cell repertoires in COVID-19. As originally analysed: Estimated nucleated cell counts came from reference gene primer amplification. The method was immunoSEQ multiplex PCR; TCRdb's version includes in-frame clones alone and lacks a portion of them. The D gene and trimming were derived from the DNA, and the V and J assignments and clone size from that table. This table has over 300,000 clones, 85% appearing once. The receptor's source is a human donor in a cohort sampled during active COVID-19. The sequencing sample was made of peripheral blood.

The CDR3 DNA reads as TGTGCCAGCAGTCAAATCGGGACAGGGCTCTATGGCTACACCTTC. Its translation is CASSQIGTGLYGYTF. V usage is TRBV6-2 or TRBV6-3 and J usage is TRBJ1-2, with 9 bases lining up with TRBD1. Germline lookup yields CDR1 MNHEY and CDR2 SVGEGT. CDR3 length equals 15 residues. Unmatched junction bases numbered 8, after V lost 5 bases and J lost 4 bases.